This TCR beta chain came from a study of tumor-infiltrating lymphocytes in localized non-small cell lung cancer. Background on the study: Each patient gave resected tumor and non-adjacent uninvolved lung tissue.

Study findings and constraints: Available tissue quantity limited TCR sequencing to a patient subset. Tumors had more T cell infiltration than uninvolved lung, per TCRbeta sequencing and CD3 counts. Different pieces of the same tissue were used for each assay.

A remark on this clone: Its antigen is not identified.

This CDR3 is 18 amino acids long. V was pared by 1 base and J by 3 bases, with 14 bases of the junction left unmatched. Germline V gene sequence: CDR1 SGDLS, CDR2 YYNGEE. TCRdb's copy holds only in-frame clones and misses some; the assay was immunoSEQ multiplex PCR. The sample lists some 12,000 clones, about 86% occurring once. The chain employs TRBV9 and TRBJ2-7; 9 nucleotides agree with TRBD2. This clonotype was sampled from a human donor with non-small cell lung cancer. The sample comprised uninvolved lung tissue not adjacent to the tumor. The CDR3 here is CASSVNEGLAGAFYEQYF. As DNA, the CDR3 is TGTGCCAGCAGCGTAAACGAAGGATTAGCGGGAGCATTCTACGAGCAGTACTTC.